Listed below are T cell receptor beta chains from one sample, sequenced in a study of blood T cell repertoires in COVID-19. Only in-frame clones appear in the TCRdb table, and some are missing; sequencing was by immunoSEQ multiplex PCR. Here the sample spans about 430,000 clones, 80% to 90% being singletons. The sample was PBMCs or T cells enriched from blood (not recorded which). Every receptor here comes from a man under 40 who had recovered from COVID-19. CDR3s include the opening cysteine and the closing phenylalanine or tryptophan. Each record gives: D gene, J gene, V gene, clone size, CDR3 protein, CDR3 DNA. The D gene is left open where the match is weak. The size field is filled for only some rows; it gives once, few, many or a size class.

d_call: .; j_call: TRBJ1-1; v_call: TRBV4-1; clone_size: .; cdr3_aa: CASSPGPTRANTEAFF; cdr3_nt: TGCGCCAGCAGCCCTGGGCCAACTCGCGCGAACACTGAAGCTTTCTTT
d_call: .; j_call: TRBJ2-3; v_call: TRBV27; clone_size: .; cdr3_aa: CASSRDQGTDTQYF; cdr3_nt: TGTGCCAGCTCAAGGGACCAGGGGACAGATACGCAGTATTTT
d_call: TRBD1; j_call: TRBJ1-1; v_call: TRBV6-5; clone_size: .; cdr3_aa: CASSLHRGQTEAFF; cdr3_nt: TGTGCCAGCAGCCTCCACAGGGGGCAGACTGAAGCTTTCTTT
d_call: .; j_call: TRBJ1-3; v_call: TRBV4-1; clone_size: once; cdr3_aa: CASSLPDSGNTIYF; cdr3_nt: TGCGCCAGCAGCCTTCCAGACTCTGGAAACACCATATATTTT
d_call: .; j_call: TRBJ2-3; v_call: TRBV5-6; clone_size: .; cdr3_aa: CASSLGSAGDTQYF; cdr3_nt: TGTGCCAGCAGCTTGGGCAGCGCGGGAGATACGCAGTATTTT
d_call: .; j_call: TRBJ2-1; v_call: TRBV28; clone_size: .; cdr3_aa: CASSLHYEQFF; cdr3_nt: TGTGCCAGCAGTTTACACTATGAGCAGTTCTTC
d_call: .; j_call: TRBJ2-7; v_call: TRBV19; clone_size: .; cdr3_aa: CASSIVHFSYEQYF; cdr3_nt: TGTGCCAGTAGTATAGTGCACTTCTCCTACGAGCAGTACTTC
d_call: .; j_call: TRBJ1-5; v_call: TRBV30; clone_size: .; cdr3_aa: CAWSREDYSNQPQHF; cdr3_nt: TGTGCCTGGAGTCGAGAAGATTATAGCAATCAGCCCCAGCATTTT
d_call: TRBD1; j_call: TRBJ1-1; v_call: TRBV5-1; clone_size: .; cdr3_aa: CASSQGQGSMNTEAFF; cdr3_nt: TGCGCCAGCAGCCAGGGACAGGGATCGATGAACACTGAAGCTTTCTTT
d_call: TRBD1; j_call: TRBJ2-5; v_call: TRBV5-1; clone_size: .; cdr3_aa: CASSEGYRGQETQYF; cdr3_nt: TGCGCCAGCAGCGAGGGCTACAGGGGGCAAGAGACCCAGTACTTC
d_call: TRBD1; j_call: TRBJ1-5; v_call: TRBV28; clone_size: .; cdr3_aa: CASSSGQQLWGQPQHF; cdr3_nt: TGTGCCAGCAGCTCGGGACAGCAACTCTGGGGTCAGCCCCAGCATTTT
d_call: .; j_call: TRBJ2-7; v_call: TRBV24-1; clone_size: .; cdr3_aa: CATSDTLAGEQYF; cdr3_nt: TGTGCCACCAGTGATACGCTAGCTGGCGAGCAGTACTTC
d_call: TRBD1; j_call: TRBJ1-5; v_call: TRBV24-1; clone_size: .; cdr3_aa: CATSDGTARPQHF; cdr3_nt: TGTGCCACCAGTGACGGGACAGCCCGGCCCCAGCATTTT
d_call: TRBD2; j_call: TRBJ2-7; v_call: TRBV6-5; clone_size: .; cdr3_aa: CASHDPGGEQYF; cdr3_nt: TGTGCCAGCCACGATCCGGGGGGAGAGCAGTACTTC
d_call: .; j_call: TRBJ2-1; v_call: TRBV5-6; clone_size: .; cdr3_aa: CASSLVAEKDEQFF; cdr3_nt: TGTGCCAGCAGCTTGGTGGCGGAGAAGGATGAGCAGTTCTTC
d_call: TRBD1; j_call: TRBJ2-1; v_call: TRBV5-8; clone_size: .; cdr3_aa: CASSTRDRVNNEQFF; cdr3_nt: TGTGCCAGCAGCACCCGGGACAGGGTTAACAATGAGCAGTTCTTC
d_call: .; j_call: TRBJ1-5; v_call: TRBV19; clone_size: .; cdr3_aa: CASSIGGIRQPQHF; cdr3_nt: TGTGCCAGTAGTATAGGAGGGATACGCCAGCCCCAGCATTTT
d_call: .; j_call: TRBJ1-1; v_call: TRBV10-2; clone_size: .; cdr3_aa: CASSERAGAGENTEAFF; cdr3_nt: TGCGCCAGCAGTGAGAGGGCGGGGGCCGGGGAGAACACTGAAGCTTTCTTT
d_call: TRBD1; j_call: TRBJ1-1; v_call: TRBV9; clone_size: .; cdr3_aa: CASSVEGQGNTEAFF; cdr3_nt: TGTGCCAGCAGCGTAGAGGGACAGGGGAACACTGAAGCTTTCTTT
d_call: TRBD2; j_call: TRBJ2-3; v_call: TRBV24-1; clone_size: once; cdr3_aa: CATSDSRLAGRGDTQYF; cdr3_nt: TGTGCCACCAGTGATTCGAGACTAGCGGGGCGTGGAGATACGCAGTATTTT
d_call: TRBD2; j_call: TRBJ2-3; v_call: TRBV7-3; clone_size: .; cdr3_aa: CASSLGRLAGADTQYF; cdr3_nt: TGTGCCAGCAGCTTAGGGCGACTAGCGGGAGCAGATACGCAGTATTTT
d_call: .; j_call: TRBJ2-1; v_call: TRBV6-4; clone_size: .; cdr3_aa: CASSDSVATNEQFF; cdr3_nt: TGTGCCAGCAGTGATTCTGTAGCGACGAATGAGCAGTTCTTC
d_call: .; j_call: TRBJ2-5; v_call: TRBV7-3; clone_size: .; cdr3_aa: CASSTGTIETQYF; cdr3_nt: TGTGCCAGCAGCACCGGGACAATTGAGACCCAGTACTTC
d_call: TRBD1; j_call: TRBJ1-1; v_call: TRBV30; clone_size: once; cdr3_aa: CARTARGRRGTEAFF; cdr3_nt: TGTGCCCGGACGGCCAGGGGGCGCCGAGGGACTGAAGCTTTCTTT
d_call: TRBD1; j_call: TRBJ2-3; v_call: TRBV5-8; clone_size: .; cdr3_aa: CASSRTGTGVIFSYF; cdr3_nt: TGTGCCAGCAGCCGTACCGGGACAGGGGTGATATTTAGTTATTTT
d_call: .; j_call: TRBJ1-1; v_call: TRBV4-1; clone_size: .; cdr3_aa: CASSQAGEAFF; cdr3_nt: TGCGCCAGCAGCCAGGCAGGGGAAGCTTTCTTT
d_call: TRBD2; j_call: TRBJ2-1; v_call: TRBV3-1/TRBV3-2; clone_size: .; cdr3_aa: CASSVTSGTNNEQFF; cdr3_nt: TGTGCCAGCAGCGTCACTAGCGGGACCAACAATGAGCAGTTCTTC
d_call: .; j_call: TRBJ2-5; v_call: TRBV6-1; clone_size: .; cdr3_aa: CASSDTGAAGVRETQYF; cdr3_nt: TGTGCCAGCAGTGACACAGGGGCAGCGGGAGTTCGGGAGACCCAGTACTTC
d_call: TRBD1; j_call: TRBJ1-5; v_call: TRBV19; clone_size: .; cdr3_aa: CASSTDRSEGNQPQHF; cdr3_nt: TGTGCCAGTAGTACGGACAGGTCGGAAGGCAATCAGCCCCAGCATTTT
d_call: TRBD2; j_call: TRBJ2-7; v_call: TRBV4-2; clone_size: .; cdr3_aa: CASSQFSGSGSYEQYF; cdr3_nt: TGTGCCAGCAGCCAATTTAGCGGGAGCGGCTCCTACGAGCAGTACTTC
d_call: .; j_call: TRBJ2-2; v_call: TRBV5-1; clone_size: .; cdr3_aa: CASSYAGNIGELFF; cdr3_nt: TGCGCCAGCAGCTATGCGGGGAATATCGGGGAGCTGTTTTTT
d_call: .; j_call: TRBJ2-5; v_call: TRBV28; clone_size: .; cdr3_aa: CASSLPGTQYF; cdr3_nt: TGTGCCAGCAGTTTACCGGGGACCCAGTACTTC
d_call: .; j_call: TRBJ2-1; v_call: TRBV5-1; clone_size: .; cdr3_aa: CASREWAGGSYNEQFF; cdr3_nt: TGCGCCAGCAGAGAGTGGGCAGGAGGTTCCTACAATGAGCAGTTCTTC
d_call: .; j_call: TRBJ2-1; v_call: TRBV27; clone_size: .; cdr3_aa: CASSFRNFALPGNEQFF; cdr3_nt: TGTGCCAGCAGTTTCCGAAACTTTGCACTTCCCGGCAATGAGCAGTTCTTC
d_call: .; j_call: TRBJ2-1; v_call: TRBV11-2; clone_size: .; cdr3_aa: CASSLFQLADEQFF; cdr3_nt: TGTGCCAGCAGCTTATTTCAACTAGCCGATGAGCAGTTCTTC